This passage covers 23 T cell receptor beta chains from one sample sequenced in a study of cytomegalovirus exposure and HLA in healthy donors. Sequencing used immunoSEQ multiplex PCR; TCRdb keeps in-frame clones, though not all of them. The sample gives some 48,000 clones, 88% of which show up once; under 8.5% is in the top ten. Sequenced input: PBMCs. These receptors all come from a woman in her twenties or thirties in good health and CMV-seronegative.

The rearrangement links TRBV2 to TRBJ2-5, with D unclear. V was cut by 5 bases and J by 5 bases, with 18 bases left in between. CDR3 size: 15 residues. Germline CDR1 reads SNHLY; CDR2 reads FYNNEI. CDR3 amino acids: CASSKNQGSRETQYF. The DNA of the CDR3 is TGTGCCAGCAGTAAAAACCAAGGTTCGCGGGAGACCCAGTACTTC.

This clone was seen a single time. V is TRBV6-5 and J is TRBJ2-1; 10 nucleotides match TRBD1. Germline V gives CDR1 MNHEY, CDR2 SVGAGI. The CDR3 spans 14 residues. The trim removed 8 bases at V and 2 bases at J, leaving 3 bases unmatched. CDR3 in amino acids: CASGGTGAYNEQFF. CDR3 DNA: TGTGCCAGCGGGGGGACAGGGGCCTACAATGAGCAGTTCTTC.

The V call is TRBV18, the J call TRBJ2-1; 14 bases are shared with TRBD2. Germline V gene sequence: CDR1 KGHSH, CDR2 LQKENI. This CDR3 is 16 amino acids long. V gave up 3 bases and J gave up 6 bases; unmatched junction bases: 4. CDR3 in DNA: TGTGCCAGCTCACCCGGGACTAGCGGGAGTAGCAATGAGCAGTTCTTC. Translating it yields CASSPGTSGSSNEQFF.

The chain combines TRBV2 with TRBJ2-2, with 7 bases lining up with TRBD2. CDR1 and CDR2 (germline): SNHLY, FYNNEI. The CDR3 sequence is 14 residues long. V lost 6 bases to trimming and J lost 3 bases; unmatched junction nucleotides: 4. DNA of the CDR3: TGTGCCAGCAGGGGACTACCGGACACCGGGGAGCTGTTTTTT. Translating gives CASRGLPDTGELFF.

V is TRBV7-8 and J is TRBJ2-3; 8 nucleotides match TRBD1. V shed 1 base, J shed 2 bases, and the junction held 2 bases outside the gene matches. The CDR3 runs 15 residues. Germline values: CDR1 SGHVS, CDR2 FQNEAQ. The CDR3 here is CASSLGTGYTDTQYF. CDR3 bases: TGTGCCAGCAGCTTAGGGACAGGGTACACAGATACGCAGTATTTT. The full variable domain, with the rest looked up from reference TRBV7-8 and TRBJ2-3, is GAGVSQSPRYKVAKRGQDVALRCDPISGHVSLFWYQQALGQGPEFLTYFQNEAQLDKSGLPSDRFFAERPEGSVSTLKIQRTQQEDSAVYLCASSLGTGYTDTQYFGPGTRLTVL.

This clone showed up just a few times. V is TRBV29-1 and J is TRBJ1-1, with 9 bases lining up with TRBD1. Germline lookup yields CDR1 SQVTM and CDR2 ANQGSEA. The V gene end was trimmed by 7 bases and the J gene end by 3 bases; junction bases not matched to a gene: 9. The CDR3 is 14 amino acids. The CDR3 region is CSAEMTGGDTEAFF. The DNA of the CDR3 is TGCAGCGCCGAGATGACAGGGGGGGACACTGAAGCTTTCTTT.

V is TRBV11-2 and J is TRBJ2-1; TRBD2 matches 8 bases. V was pared by 2 bases and J by 8 bases, with 8 bases of the junction left unmatched. The CDR3 is 15 residues long. Germline lookup yields CDR1 SGHAT and CDR2 FQNNGV. This CDR3 reads CASSLRLAGGDEQFF. The CDR3 DNA sequence: TGTGCCAGCAGCTTACGTCTAGCGGGCGGGGATGAGCAGTTCTTC.

In regard to this clone: Different DNA sequences within this sample yield the same CDR3. The J gene is TRBJ2-3, the V gene TRBV11-2; 10 nucleotides agree with TRBD2. Germline trimming cut 3 bases from V and 6 bases from J; bases unmatched to any gene: 9. CDR3 length: 16 residues. Germline CDR1 reads SGHAT; CDR2 reads FQNNGV. CDR3 in amino acids: CASSLGLAGGGDTQYF. The CDR3 region has the DNA TGTGCCAGCAGCTTGGGATTAGCGGGAGGCGGGGATACGCAGTATTTT.

This clone is classed as medium-sized. This chain uses TRBV18 with TRBJ1-1; 8 bases agree with TRBD1. The J segment lost 1 base and the V segment lost 6 bases, leaving 4 bases of the junction unmatched. This CDR3 contains 14 residues. Germline CDR1 KGHSH, CDR2 LQKENI. CDR3: CASSTTGGNTEAFF. In nucleotides, the CDR3 is TGTGCCAGCTCCACTACAGGGGGGAACACTGAAGCTTTCTTT.

In its sample, this clone was seen a few times. This chain uses TRBV10-2 with TRBJ1-2, with D possibly matching TRBD1 (5 bases). This CDR3 is 16 amino acids long. The germline CDR1 and CDR2 sequences are WSHSY and SAAADI. Trimming pared 3 bases from V and 0 bases from J, leaving 14 bases between. CDR3 DNA: TGCGCCAGCAGTGAAATGGGGCAGATAGCTAACTATGGCTACACCTTC. Translation gives CASSEMGQIANYGYTF.

Within the sample, this clone is medium-sized. The chain couples TRBV29-1 to TRBJ1-2; TRBD1 matches 7 bases. Germline V gives CDR1 SQVTM, CDR2 ANQGSEA. This CDR3 region has 11 residues. The V and J ends lost 8 bases and 7 bases, in that order; junction bases with no gene match: 7. DNA for the CDR3: TGCAGCTCCTCCGGGACAGCTGGCTACACCTTC. Translated, it gives CSSSGTAGYTF.

The V call is TRBV4-1, the J call TRBJ1-1; 10 nucleotides line up with TRBD1. There are 17 residues in the CDR3. CDR1 is MGHRA and CDR2 is YSYEKL in the germline V gene. After removal of 0 bases from V and 4 bases from J, the junction contained 8 bases not matched to a gene. CDR3 DNA: TGCGCCAGCAGCCAAGAATTCGGGACAGGGGCGAGCACTGAAGCTTTCTTT. Amino acids: CASSQEFGTGASTEAFF.

This clone was recorded only once. This chain uses TRBV7-2 with TRBJ2-7, with D possibly matching TRBD2 (6 bases). Trimming cost V 1 base and J 2 bases, with 21 bases left between them. The germline gives CDR1 SGHTA, CDR2 FQGNSA. This CDR3 region has 18 residues. The DNA of the CDR3 is TGTGCCAGCAGCTTAGAAACTAGCCCTCTTGTCCCCACCTACGAGCAGTACTTC. Residues: CASSLETSPLVPTYEQYF.

The rearrangement links TRBV28 to TRBJ1-5; D gene ambiguous. This CDR3 spans 15 amino acids. Germline V CDR1 and CDR2: MDHEN, SYDVKM. V was shortened by 4 bases and J by 2 bases, with 12 bases between the two germline ends. The CDR3 DNA sequence: TGTGCCAGCAGTTCGGCCCTGGGCGGCAATCAGCCCCAGCATTTT. As protein: CASSSALGGNQPQHF.

This clone showed up just once. This chain joins TRBV7-2 and TRBJ2-3; 7 bases match TRBD2. In germline, CDR1 is SGHTA, CDR2 FQGNSA. Unmatched junction bases numbered 6, after V lost 6 bases and J lost 0 bases. The CDR3 runs to 15 residues. The CDR3 nucleotides read TGTGCCAGCAGTCGGGACTATTCTAGCACAGATACGCAGTATTTT. Translated: CASSRDYSSTDTQYF. Filled out from reference TRBV7-2 and TRBJ2-3, the complete variable domain reads GAGVSQSPSNKVTEKGKDVELRCDPISGHTALYWYRQSLGQGLEFLIYFQGNSAPDKSGLPSDRFSAERTGGSVSTLTIQRTQQEDSAVYLCASSRDYSSTDTQYFGPGTRLTVL.

The chain employs TRBV4-2 and TRBJ2-6; D gene uncertain. Germline lookup yields CDR1 LGHNA and CDR2 YNFKEQ. The CDR3 consists of 16 residues. V lost 0 bases to trimming and J lost 1 base, with 7 bases between them. CDR3 in DNA: TGTGCCAGCAGCCAAGAACACCAATCTGGGGCCAACGTCCTGACTTTC. It yields the protein CASSQEHQSGANVLTF.

This clone occurred a few times. This rearrangement joins TRBV7-9 to TRBJ2-1, with 7 bases matching TRBD2. Germline CDR1 reads SEHNR; CDR2 reads FQNEAQ (reference sequence). J lost 1 base, V lost 0 bases, and 6 bases had no gene match. The length of the CDR3 is 17 residues. The CDR3: CASSLAGGTASYNEQFF. The CDR3 bases are TGTGCCAGCAGCTTAGCGGGGGGGACCGCGTCCTACAATGAGCAGTTCTTC.

The J gene is TRBJ2-1, the V gene TRBV11-3, with a weak D call TRBD1 (6 bases). Germline V gene lookup returns CDR1 SGHNT and CDR2 YENEEA. With 5 bases removed from V and 6 bases from J, the gap between germline ends came to 14 bases. The CDR3 sequence is 14 residues long. CDR3 sequence reads: CASSPRGKGNEQFF. CDR3 bases: TGTGCCAGCAGCCCGAGGGGGAAGGGCAATGAGCAGTTCTTC.

The V gene is TRBV11-1, the J gene TRBJ2-2; D might be TRBD1 (6 bases). Germline-derived CDR1 and CDR2 are SGHAT and FQDESV (reference sequence). Trimming took 5 bases from V and 0 from J, leaving 13 bases between them. CDR3 length equals 16 residues. The CDR3 DNA reads as TGTGCCAGCAGCCTACTCAGGGGCTCGAACACCGGGGAGCTGTTTTTT. Protein sequence: CASSLLRGSNTGELFF.

This clone occurred once. V and J are TRBV27 and TRBJ2-1; D is undetermined. There are 14 residues in the CDR3. CDR1 MNHEY and CDR2 SMNVEV come from the germline V gene (reference sequence). V lost 5 bases and J lost 4, with 12 bases in between. The CDR3 coding sequence is TGTGCCAGCAGTACTGAGGCCGGGTACAATGAGCAGTTCTTC. Translation gives CASSTEAGYNEQFF.

This chain joins TRBV11-2 and TRBJ1-4; maybe TRBD1 (5 bases). V was clipped by 5 bases and J by 8 bases, with 12 bases between them. CDR3 length: 13 amino acids. From germline, CDR1 is SGHAT and CDR2 FQNNGV. For the CDR3, the DNA is TGTGCCAGCAGCCCGACGCCAGGGGAAAAACTGTTTTTT. Translating gives CASSPTPGEKLFF.

This CDR3 is CASSYVVGQPQHF. CDR3 in DNA: TGTGCCAGCAGTTACGTTGTCGGTCAGCCCCAGCATTTT. This chain joins TRBV6-6 and TRBJ1-5, with no clear D. Between the trimmed V and J ends, which lost 2 bases and 6 bases, there was a span of 8 bases. This CDR3 has 13 amino acids. Germline CDR1 and CDR2: MNHNY and SVGAGI (reference sequence).

The V gene is TRBV9, the J gene TRBJ1-2; maybe TRBD1 (5 bases). Per germline, CDR1 SGDLS and CDR2 YYNGEE. V shed 3 bases and J shed 0 bases, with 18 bases lying between them. The CDR3 sequence is 17 residues long. The DNA of the CDR3 is TGTGCCAGCAGCGCAGACCCTTCGGACATAGCTAACTATGGCTACACCTTC. It translates to CASSADPSDIANYGYTF.